This T cell receptor beta chain originates from a study of OX40 agonist ivuxolimab in advanced cancers. In germline, CDR1 is SSHAT, CDR2 FNYEAQ (reference sequence). Between the trimmed V and J ends, which lost 5 bases and 0 bases, there was a span of 13 bases. The CDR3 is 15 amino acids. Profiled with immunoSEQ multiplex PCR; TCRdb holds only in-frame clones, not every one. This sample has 65,000 to 80,000 clones, with roughly 92% found just once. This specimen was CD4+ or CD8+ T cells sorted from blood, taken in a trial of the OX40 agonist ivuxolimab. The rearrangement links TRBV7-7 to TRBJ1-1, with D hard to call. The receptor's source is an adult with an advanced solid tumor such as melanoma, head and neck, liver or kidney cancer. In DNA, the CDR3 is TGTGCCAGCAGCCCCATTACGATATTGAACACTGAAGCTTTCTTT. As protein: CASSPITILNTEAFF.